This TCR beta chain comes out of a study of shared clonotypes between healthy human individuals. Study-level background: Each donor contributed plates that comprised three CD4 naive, three CD4 memory, two CD8 naive and one CD8 memory. Findings and caveats of the study: Sample collection involved blood only; tissue repertoires are likely different. Few donors restricted represented genetic and exposure-history diversity.

Clones were sequenced by immunoSEQ multiplex PCR, and TCRdb holds only the in-frame ones, with some missing. The data hold about 660,000 clones, with around 74% observed a single time. The CDR3 sequence is 14 residues long. V lost 2 bases and J lost 7, with 11 bases in between. Looked up from germline, CDR1 is SGHVS and CDR2 is FQNEAQ. As for this clone: Its matching antigen is unknown.

The rearrangement links TRBV7-8 to TRBJ1-4, with D possibly matching TRBD1 (6 bases). Sequences were obtained from memory CD4+ T cells sorted from blood. Subset in this sample: CD45RA-negative fraction. The receptor was derived from a woman in her 30s in good health. The CDR3 DNA sequence: TGTGCCAGCAGCTTACAGGGGTGGGCTGAAAAACTGTTTTTT. Translating it yields CASSLQGWAEKLFF.